This is a list of T cell receptor beta chains from one sample in a study of blood T cell repertoires in COVID-19. TCRdb's copy holds only in-frame clones and misses some; the assay was immunoSEQ multiplex PCR. The sample includes fewer than 250,000 clones, 83% of them seen just once. The sequencing sample was made of peripheral blood. Source of these receptors: a human donor in a cohort sampled during active COVID-19. CDR3s include the opening cysteine and the closing phenylalanine or tryptophan. D genes are given only for firm matches. Only part of the rows carry a size: once, few, many, or a class if the clone is expanded.

TRBV7-9	TRBD1	NA	TRBJ2-7	TGTGCCAGCAGCCGCCTTAGGACAGGGGGAAGGGTTGTCAAGAACGAGCAGTACTTC	CASSRLRTGGRVVKNEQYF
TRBV5-1	TRBD1	many	TRBJ2-7	TGCGCCAGCAGGATCTCGACAGGGTCAAACGAGCAGTACTTC	CASRISTGSNEQYF
TRBV2	TRBD1	NA	TRBJ2-7	TGTGCCAGCAGTGTCACAGGGGTCCCATCCGAGCAGTACTTC	CASSVTGVPSEQYF
TRBV25-1	TRBD1	NA	TRBJ2-7	TGTGCCAGCAGTGAACCATACAGGGGAAGAAAGCAGTACTTC	CASSEPYRGRKQYF
TRBV5-1	TRBD1	NA	TRBJ2-1	TGCGCCAGCACCGTGACAGGGGGATACAATGAGCAGTTCTTC	CASTVTGGYNEQFF
TRBV5-6	TRBD1	NA	TRBJ2-3	TGTGCCAGCAGCCTACAGGGGGTAGGCAGCACAGATACGCAGTATTTT	CASSLQGVGSTDTQYF
TRBV2	NA	NA	TRBJ2-5	TGTGCCAGCAGGGGTGGGCTCCCCAGCGGTCGCCAAGAGACCCAGTACTTC	CASRGGLPSGRQETQYF
TRBV6-4	TRBD1	NA	TRBJ2-4	TGTGCCAGCTCGGACAGGGCTTCAGGCATTCAGTACTTC	CASSDRASGIQYF
TRBV23-1	TRBD2	NA	TRBJ2-3	TGCGCCAGCAGTCAATCGACTAGCGGGGCAAGCACAGATACGCAGTATTTT	CASSQSTSGASTDTQYF
TRBV5-4	TRBD1	once	TRBJ2-7	TGTGCCAGCAGCCCGGTAGGACAGGTCACCTCCTACGAGCAGTACTTC	CASSPVGQVTSYEQYF
TRBV5-1	TRBD1	NA	TRBJ1-2	TGCGCCAGCAGCTTGGATATAGGGGGCGTTAACTATGGCTACACCTTC	CASSLDIGGVNYGYTF
TRBV20-1	NA	many	TRBJ1-6	TGCAGTGCTAGATACGTGCCGGGACACCACTTT	CSARYVPGHHF
TRBV19	TRBD1	once	TRBJ1-5	TGTGCCAGTAGCCGGGACAGGGGCACGATTAGGGATCAGCCCCAGCATTTT	CASSRDRGTIRDQPQHF
TRBV2	TRBD1	few	TRBJ1-6	TGTGCCAGCAACAGGGACAGCTCCTATAATTCACCCCTCCACTTT	CASNRDSSYNSPLHF
TRBV14	NA	few	TRBJ1-6	TGTGCCAGCAGCCTTACAGGGTACAATTCACCCCTCCACTTT	CASSLTGYNSPLHF
TRBV11-2	NA	NA	TRBJ1-1	TGTGCCAGCAGCTTAGTGAGTAATCACCTGAACACTGAAGCTTTCTTT	CASSLVSNHLNTEAFF
TRBV4-1	NA	few	TRBJ1-5	TGCGCCAGCAGCCAAGTGGAAGGGCCTAGCCAGCCCCAGCATTTT	CASSQVEGPSQPQHF
TRBV20-1	NA	once	TRBJ2-1	TGCAGCCCTAAGGAGGGAAATGAGCAGTTCTTC	CSPKEGNEQFF
TRBV12-3/TRBV12-4	NA	NA	TRBJ1-1	TGTGCCAGCACCCTCCAGGGAAACACTGAAGCTTTCTTT	CASTLQGNTEAFF
TRBV5-4	NA	NA	TRBJ2-7	TGTGCCAGCAGCTTGGTTGGAGGCCTTTCCAGTTACGAGCAGTACTTC	CASSLVGGLSSYEQYF
TRBV23-1	TRBD2	NA	TRBJ2-1	TGCGCCAGCAGTCTTGCCGGGACTAGATCCTACAATGAGCAGTTCTTC	CASSLAGTRSYNEQFF
TRBV6-5	NA	NA	TRBJ1-2	TGTGCCAGCCTCTCGACAGACATCTATGGCTACACCTTC	CASLSTDIYGYTF
TRBV6-4	NA	NA	TRBJ1-5	TGTGCCAGCAGTGACTCGATTTGTAGGGGTGGCAATCAGCCCCAGCATTTT	CASSDSICRGGNQPQHF
TRBV15	TRBD1	NA	TRBJ1-5	TGTGCCACCAGCAGAGCTACAGGGGTAGGGCAGCCCCAGCATTTT	CATSRATGVGQPQHF
TRBV9	TRBD1	NA	TRBJ1-1	TGTGCCAGCAGCCCTGTACCGGGACAGGGGAACACTGAAGCTTTCTTT	CASSPVPGQGNTEAFF
TRBV19	TRBD1	once	TRBJ1-4	TGTGCCTCGGTGCAGGGGGCCTCTACTAATGAAAAACTGTTTTTT	CASVQGASTNEKLFF
TRBV9	NA	NA	TRBJ2-2	TGTGCCAGCAGCGTCCTAACGGACTCCGGGGAGCTGTTTTTT	CASSVLTDSGELFF
TRBV18	NA	NA	TRBJ1-6	TGTGCCAGCTCACCACCCGACGGAAGGGGTTCACCCCTCCACTTT	CASSPPDGRGSPLHF
TRBV19	TRBD2	NA	TRBJ2-3	TGTGCCAGTAGTATTACCCTAGCGGGAGTAGGAGATACGCAGTATTTT	CASSITLAGVGDTQYF
TRBV9	NA	NA	TRBJ2-3	TGTGCCAGCAGCTCCCGGGTCGCCCCGTTGGATACGCAGTATTTT	CASSSRVAPLDTQYF
TRBV6-5	TRBD2	NA	TRBJ2-2	TGTGCCAGCAGTTCGAACATAGCGGGAGCTTCCGGGGAGCTGTTTTTT	CASSSNIAGASGELFF
TRBV11-2	NA	NA	TRBJ1-4	TGTGCCAGCAGCTTAGGAAGGGGAACCCCTAATGAAAAACTGTTTTTT	CASSLGRGTPNEKLFF
TRBV10-1	NA	NA	TRBJ2-2	TGCGCCAGCAGTGCGGCGGCAGGCCAGGGTGGCGGGGAGCTGTTTTTT	CASSAAAGQGGGELFF
TRBV10-3	TRBD1	once	TRBJ2-1	TGTGCCATCAGTAAAACCGAGGGGGCAGGGTCCAATGAGCAGTTCTTC	CAISKTEGAGSNEQFF
TRBV11-2	TRBD1	NA	TRBJ1-5	TGTGCCAGCAGCTTAGACGGGACAGTAAATCAGCCCCAGCATTTT	CASSLDGTVNQPQHF
TRBV18	NA	NA	TRBJ2-7	TGTGCCAGCTCACCCGAAGTATCTAGCTCCTACGAGCAGTACTTC	CASSPEVSSSYEQYF
TRBV5-1	NA	NA	TRBJ1-1	TGCGCCAGCAGCCTCCACGGGGGAGACACTGAAGCTTTCTTT	CASSLHGGDTEAFF
TRBV30	NA	NA	TRBJ2-1	TGTGCCTGGAGCTGGGGGGTACGCCAGAACCCCTACAATGAGCAGTTCTTC	CAWSWGVRQNPYNEQFF
TRBV20-1	NA	NA	TRBJ1-1	TGCAGTGCTAGAATGCAGCAGGGAGCTTTCTTT	CSARMQQGAFF